These T cell receptor beta chains were read from a single sample in a study of T cells in Graves' hyperthyroidism and ophthalmopathy. TCRdb re-called the multiplex PCR reads through MiXCR, storing one row per CDR3 protein. The data contain 700,000 to 950,000 distinct CDR3 sequences, just over 35% of them seen just once; the ten biggest clones take up approximately 31%. Sequencing was done on a sample of blood. These receptors were obtained from a woman aged 35 to 49 with Graves' hyperthyroidism. CDR3s leave out the opening cysteine and the closing phenylalanine or tryptophan. Each record gives: V gene, J gene, CDR3 protein.

v_gene: TRBV28
j_gene: TRBJ1-2
CDR3aa: ASRTATNYGYT

v_gene: TRBV2
j_gene: TRBJ1-2
CDR3aa: ASSDAGNYGYT

v_gene: TRBV20-1
j_gene: TRBJ2-5
CDR3aa: SATGLAVQETQY

v_gene: TRBV12-3/TRBV12-4
j_gene: TRBJ1-6
CDR3aa: ASSLSGGGGGYNSPLH

v_gene: TRBV7-9
j_gene: TRBJ1-1
CDR3aa: ASSSIGTGQPEAF

v_gene: TRBV30
j_gene: TRBJ1-6
CDR3aa: AWSVARTDNSPLH

v_gene: TRBV2
j_gene: TRBJ1-2
CDR3aa: ASSERGHGYT

v_gene: TRBV10-3
j_gene: TRBJ2-7
CDR3aa: AVERTGGRGEQY

v_gene: TRBV24-1
j_gene: TRBJ2-7
CDR3aa: ASSPRRTEGEQY

v_gene: TRBV25-1
j_gene: TRBJ2-7
CDR3aa: ASSAPTVTVALSYEQY

v_gene: TRBV12-3/TRBV12-4
j_gene: TRBJ1-1
CDR3aa: ASATGRGTEAF

v_gene: TRBV10-3
j_gene: TRBJ2-2
CDR3aa: LAGGNTGELF

v_gene: TRBV28
j_gene: TRBJ1-5
CDR3aa: ASSPHYSNQPQH

v_gene: TRBV5-1
j_gene: TRBJ1-1
CDR3aa: ASTWGANTEAF

v_gene: TRBV20-1
j_gene: TRBJ2-7
CDR3aa: SASPAADSYEQY

v_gene: TRBV2
j_gene: TRBJ1-3
CDR3aa: ASSPRPGAGNTIY

v_gene: TRBV2
j_gene: TRBJ2-2
CDR3aa: ASSQGAMRTGELF

v_gene: TRBV29-1
j_gene: TRBJ1-2
CDR3aa: SVEQQASAYGYT

v_gene: TRBV4-3
j_gene: TRBJ1-1
CDR3aa: ASSQDRGSTEAF

v_gene: TRBV10-3
j_gene: TRBJ1-5
CDR3aa: AISAGYQPQH

v_gene: TRBV28
j_gene: TRBJ2-7
CDR3aa: ASSFSSQDGTYEQY

v_gene: TRBV6-2/TRBV6-3
j_gene: TRBJ1-4
CDR3aa: ASSYSIGQAYEKLF

v_gene: TRBV7-7
j_gene: TRBJ2-3
CDR3aa: ASSLGIGSTADTQY

v_gene: TRBV15
j_gene: TRBJ1-3
CDR3aa: ATSIGSIGPVNTIY

v_gene: TRBV27
j_gene: TRBJ1-2
CDR3aa: ASSLSGFGYT

v_gene: TRBV5-1
j_gene: TRBJ1-6
CDR3aa: ASSGMTGGHNSPLH

v_gene: TRBV15
j_gene: TRBJ1-1
CDR3aa: ATSSYSSNTEAF

v_gene: TRBV29-1
j_gene: TRBJ2-7
CDR3aa: SASDRAGYEQY

v_gene: TRBV7-2
j_gene: TRBJ2-5
CDR3aa: ASSLSAGQGRGTQY

v_gene: TRBV12-3/TRBV12-4
j_gene: TRBJ1-5
CDR3aa: ASSLWRGETPQPQH

v_gene: TRBV7-9
j_gene: TRBJ2-2
CDR3aa: ASSWTGGYTGELF

v_gene: TRBV25-1
j_gene: TRBJ2-7
CDR3aa: ASSQDRTGGGPQY

v_gene: TRBV20-1
j_gene: TRBJ1-5
CDR3aa: SARDRVYSNQPQH

v_gene: TRBV20-1
j_gene: TRBJ1-2
CDR3aa: SAPDGKSNYGYT

v_gene: TRBV12-3/TRBV12-4
j_gene: TRBJ1-1
CDR3aa: ASVLSTEAF

v_gene: TRBV9
j_gene: TRBJ1-1
CDR3aa: ASSVTENTEAF

v_gene: TRBV19
j_gene: TRBJ1-4
CDR3aa: ASSIGWAGTNEKLF

v_gene: TRBV4-3
j_gene: TRBJ2-7
CDR3aa: ASSQAAGVRHEQY

v_gene: TRBV24-1
j_gene: TRBJ2-7
CDR3aa: ASSFTRSYEQY

v_gene: TRBV7-9
j_gene: TRBJ1-6
CDR3aa: ASSLTMAGNSPLH